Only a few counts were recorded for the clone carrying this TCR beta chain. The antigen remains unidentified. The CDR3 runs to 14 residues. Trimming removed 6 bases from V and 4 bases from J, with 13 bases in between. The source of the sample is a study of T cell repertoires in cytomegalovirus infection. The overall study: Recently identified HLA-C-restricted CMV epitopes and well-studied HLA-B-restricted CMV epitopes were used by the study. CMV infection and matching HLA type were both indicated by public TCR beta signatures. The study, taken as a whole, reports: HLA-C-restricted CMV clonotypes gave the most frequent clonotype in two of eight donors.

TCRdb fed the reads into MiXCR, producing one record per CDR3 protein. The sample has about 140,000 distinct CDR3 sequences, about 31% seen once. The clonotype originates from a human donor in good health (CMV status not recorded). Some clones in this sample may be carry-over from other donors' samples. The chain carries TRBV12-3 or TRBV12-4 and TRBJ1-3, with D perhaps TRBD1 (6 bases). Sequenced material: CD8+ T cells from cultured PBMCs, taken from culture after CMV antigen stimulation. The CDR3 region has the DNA TGTGCCAGCAGCCCCGGGACAACCGGAAACACCATATATTTT. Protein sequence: CASSPGTTGNTIYF.